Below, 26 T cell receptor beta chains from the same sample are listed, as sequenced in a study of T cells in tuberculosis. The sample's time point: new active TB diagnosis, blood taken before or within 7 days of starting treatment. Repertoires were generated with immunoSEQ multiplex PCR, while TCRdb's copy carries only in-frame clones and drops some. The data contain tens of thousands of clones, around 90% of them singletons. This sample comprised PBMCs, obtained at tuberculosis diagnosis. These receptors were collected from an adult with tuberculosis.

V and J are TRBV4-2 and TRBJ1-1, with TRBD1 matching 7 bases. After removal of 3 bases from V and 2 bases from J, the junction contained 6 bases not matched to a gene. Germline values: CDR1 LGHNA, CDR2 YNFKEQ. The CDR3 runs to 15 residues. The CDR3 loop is CASSQEQGTNTEAFF. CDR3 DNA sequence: TGTGCCAGCAGCCAGGAACAGGGGACCAACACTGAAGCTTTCTTT.

The CDR3 loop reads CASSFPQGAYEQYV. The DNA of the CDR3 is TGCGCCAGCAGCTTCCCACAGGGGGCTTACGAGCAGTACGTC. V usage is TRBV5-1 and J usage is TRBJ2-7, with 9 nucleotides matching TRBD1. J was trimmed by 4 bases and V by 2 bases; bases with no gene match: 4. There are 14 residues in the CDR3. Looked up from germline, CDR1 is SGHRS and CDR2 is YFSETQ.

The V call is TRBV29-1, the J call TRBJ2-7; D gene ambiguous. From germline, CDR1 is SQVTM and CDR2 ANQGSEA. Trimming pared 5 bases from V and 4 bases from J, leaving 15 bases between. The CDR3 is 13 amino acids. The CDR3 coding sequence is TGCAGCGTTAAAACCGGTTCCGGGTACGAGCAGTACTTC. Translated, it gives CSVKTGSGYEQYF.

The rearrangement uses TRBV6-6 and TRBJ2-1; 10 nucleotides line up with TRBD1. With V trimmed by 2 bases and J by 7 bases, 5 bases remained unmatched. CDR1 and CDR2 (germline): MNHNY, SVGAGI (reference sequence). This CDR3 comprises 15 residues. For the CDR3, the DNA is TGTGCCAGCAGTTACGACAGGGGGCTTGGGAATGAGCAGTTCTTC. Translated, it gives CASSYDRGLGNEQFF.

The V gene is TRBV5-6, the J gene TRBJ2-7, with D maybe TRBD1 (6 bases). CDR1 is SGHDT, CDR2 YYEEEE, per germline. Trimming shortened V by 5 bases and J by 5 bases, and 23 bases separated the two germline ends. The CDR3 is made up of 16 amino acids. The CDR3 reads CASSQLQHTGSNEQYF. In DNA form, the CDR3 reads TGTGCCAGCAGTCAACTACAACACACAGGGTCCAACGAGCAGTACTTC.

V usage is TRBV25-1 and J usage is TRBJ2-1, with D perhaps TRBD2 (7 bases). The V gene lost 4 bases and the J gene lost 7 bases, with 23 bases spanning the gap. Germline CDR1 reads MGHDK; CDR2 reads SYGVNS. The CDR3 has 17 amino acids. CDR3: CASSAEAREAGANEQFF. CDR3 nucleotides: TGTGCCAGCAGTGCCGAGGCCCGGGAGGCAGGGGCAAATGAGCAGTTCTTC.

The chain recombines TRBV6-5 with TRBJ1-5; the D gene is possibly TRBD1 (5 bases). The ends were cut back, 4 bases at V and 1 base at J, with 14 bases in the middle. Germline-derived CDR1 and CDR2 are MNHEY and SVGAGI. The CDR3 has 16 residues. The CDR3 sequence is CASSSLSEGSNQPQHF. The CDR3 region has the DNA TGTGCCAGCAGTTCCTTATCGGAGGGGAGCAATCAGCCCCAGCATTTT.

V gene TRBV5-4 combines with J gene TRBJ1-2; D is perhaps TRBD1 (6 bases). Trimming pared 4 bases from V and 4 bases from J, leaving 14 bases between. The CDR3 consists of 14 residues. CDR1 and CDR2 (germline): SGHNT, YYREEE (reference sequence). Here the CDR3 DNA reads TGTGCCAGCAGCCCAGGGGTTGGTGGCTATGGCTACACCTTC. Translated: CASSPGVGGYGYTF.

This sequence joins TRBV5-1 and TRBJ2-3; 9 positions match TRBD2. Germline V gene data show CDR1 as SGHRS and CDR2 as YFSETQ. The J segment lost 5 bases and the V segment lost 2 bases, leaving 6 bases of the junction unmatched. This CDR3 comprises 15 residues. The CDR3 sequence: CASSLSGGTGDTQYF. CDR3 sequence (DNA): TGCGCCAGCAGCTTAAGCGGGGGGACTGGAGATACGCAGTATTTT. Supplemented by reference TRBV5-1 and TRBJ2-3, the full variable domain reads KAGVTQTPRYLIKTRGQQVTLSCSPISGHRSVSWYQQTPGQGLQFLFEYFSETQRNKGNFPGRFSGRQFSNSRSEMNVSTLELGDSALYLCASSLSGGTGDTQYFGPGTRLTVL.

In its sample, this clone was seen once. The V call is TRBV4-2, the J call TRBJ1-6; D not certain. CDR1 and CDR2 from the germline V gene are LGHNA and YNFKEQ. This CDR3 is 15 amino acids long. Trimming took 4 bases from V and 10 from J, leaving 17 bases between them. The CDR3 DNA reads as TGTGCCAGCAGCCCGCGAGGGAAAGAGAAATCACCCCTCCACTTT. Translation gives CASSPRGKEKSPLHF.

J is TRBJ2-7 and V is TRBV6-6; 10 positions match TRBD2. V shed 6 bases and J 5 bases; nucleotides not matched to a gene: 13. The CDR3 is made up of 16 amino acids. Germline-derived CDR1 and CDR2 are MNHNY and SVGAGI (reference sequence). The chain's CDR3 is CASSPTPSGGDNEQYF. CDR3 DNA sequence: TGTGCCAGCAGCCCTACCCCTAGCGGGGGTGACAACGAGCAGTACTTC.

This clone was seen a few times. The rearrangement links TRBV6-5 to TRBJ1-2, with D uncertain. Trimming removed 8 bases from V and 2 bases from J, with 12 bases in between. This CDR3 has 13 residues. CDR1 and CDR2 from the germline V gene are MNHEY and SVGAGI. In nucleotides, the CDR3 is TGTGCCAGCCGGGAGGCGGGGAACTATGGCTACACCTTC. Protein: CASREAGNYGYTF.

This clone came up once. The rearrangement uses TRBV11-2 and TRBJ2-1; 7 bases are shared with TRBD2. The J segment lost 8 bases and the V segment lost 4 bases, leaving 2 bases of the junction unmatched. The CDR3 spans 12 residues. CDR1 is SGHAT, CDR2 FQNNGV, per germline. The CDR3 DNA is TGTGCCAGCAGCTCCCTAGCGGATGAGCAGTTCTTC. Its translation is CASSSLADEQFF.

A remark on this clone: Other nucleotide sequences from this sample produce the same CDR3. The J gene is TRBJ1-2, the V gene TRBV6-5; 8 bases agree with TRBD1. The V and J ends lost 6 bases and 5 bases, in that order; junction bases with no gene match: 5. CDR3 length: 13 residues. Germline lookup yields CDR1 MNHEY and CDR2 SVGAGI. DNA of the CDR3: TGTGCCAGCAGCCCGGACAGGGATTATGGCTACACCTTC. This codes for CASSPDRDYGYTF.

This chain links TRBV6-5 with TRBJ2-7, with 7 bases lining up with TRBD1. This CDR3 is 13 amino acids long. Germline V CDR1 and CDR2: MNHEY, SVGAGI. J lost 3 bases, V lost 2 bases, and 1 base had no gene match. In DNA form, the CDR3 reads TGTGCCAGCAGTTACCGACAGGGCTACGAGCAGTACTTC. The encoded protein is CASSYRQGYEQYF.

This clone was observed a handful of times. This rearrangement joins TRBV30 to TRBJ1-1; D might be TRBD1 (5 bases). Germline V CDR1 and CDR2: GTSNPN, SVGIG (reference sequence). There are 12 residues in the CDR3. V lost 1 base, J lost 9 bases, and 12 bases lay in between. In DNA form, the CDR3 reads TGTGCCTGGAGTGACGACAGTCGGAAAGCTTTCTTT. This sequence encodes CAWSDDSRKAFF.

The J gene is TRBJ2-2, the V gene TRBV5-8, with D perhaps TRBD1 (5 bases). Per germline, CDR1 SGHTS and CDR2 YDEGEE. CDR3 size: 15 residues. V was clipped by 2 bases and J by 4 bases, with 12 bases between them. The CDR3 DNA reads TGTGCCAGCAGCTTCAGGCAGGGCGGCACCGGGGAGCTGTTTTTT. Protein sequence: CASSFRQGGTGELFF.

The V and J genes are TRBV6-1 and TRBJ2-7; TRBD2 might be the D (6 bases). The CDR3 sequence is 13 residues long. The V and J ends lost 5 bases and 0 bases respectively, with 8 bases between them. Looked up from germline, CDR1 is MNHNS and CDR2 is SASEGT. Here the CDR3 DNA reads TGTGCCAGCAGTCGGGGGAGCTCCTACGAGCAGTACGTC. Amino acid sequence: CASSRGSSYEQYV.

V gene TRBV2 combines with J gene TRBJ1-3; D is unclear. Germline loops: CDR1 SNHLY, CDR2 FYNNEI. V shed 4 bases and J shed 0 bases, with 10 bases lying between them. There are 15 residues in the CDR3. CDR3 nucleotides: TGTGCCAGCAGTGTAAGGGAGAGCTCTGGAAACACCATATATTTT. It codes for CASSVRESSGNTIYF.

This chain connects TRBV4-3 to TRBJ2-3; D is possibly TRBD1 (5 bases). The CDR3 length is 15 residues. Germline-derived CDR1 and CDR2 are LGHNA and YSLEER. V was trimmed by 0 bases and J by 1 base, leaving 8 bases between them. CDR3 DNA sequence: TGCGCCAGCAGCCAAGACAGGGATGGCACAGATACGCAGTATTTT. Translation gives CASSQDRDGTDTQYF.

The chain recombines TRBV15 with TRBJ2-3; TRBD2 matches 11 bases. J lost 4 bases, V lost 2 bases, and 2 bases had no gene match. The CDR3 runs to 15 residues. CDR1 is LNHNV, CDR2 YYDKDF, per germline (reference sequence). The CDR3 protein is CATSRTSGGADTQYF. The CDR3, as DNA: TGTGCCACCAGCAGAACTAGCGGGGGTGCAGATACGCAGTATTTT.

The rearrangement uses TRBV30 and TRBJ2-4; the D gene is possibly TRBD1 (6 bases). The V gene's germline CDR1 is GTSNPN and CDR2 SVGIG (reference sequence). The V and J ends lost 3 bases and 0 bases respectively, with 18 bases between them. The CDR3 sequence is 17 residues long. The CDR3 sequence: CAWRPPGDRLAKNIQYF. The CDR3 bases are TGTGCCTGGAGACCCCCAGGGGACCGGCTAGCCAAAAACATTCAGTACTTC.

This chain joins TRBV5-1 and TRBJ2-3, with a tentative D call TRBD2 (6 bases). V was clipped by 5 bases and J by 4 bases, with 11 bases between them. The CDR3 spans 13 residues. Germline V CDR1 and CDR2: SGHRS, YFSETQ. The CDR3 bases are TGCGCCAGCAGTGGACTACCAGCAGATACGCAGTATTTT. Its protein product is CASSGLPADTQYF.

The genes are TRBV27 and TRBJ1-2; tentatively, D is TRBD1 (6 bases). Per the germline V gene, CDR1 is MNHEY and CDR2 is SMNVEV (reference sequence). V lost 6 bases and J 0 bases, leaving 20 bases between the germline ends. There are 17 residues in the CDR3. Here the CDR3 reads CASSTYLPGQANYGYTF. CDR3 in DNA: TGTGCCAGCAGCACCTACCTTCCGGGACAAGCTAACTATGGCTACACCTTC.

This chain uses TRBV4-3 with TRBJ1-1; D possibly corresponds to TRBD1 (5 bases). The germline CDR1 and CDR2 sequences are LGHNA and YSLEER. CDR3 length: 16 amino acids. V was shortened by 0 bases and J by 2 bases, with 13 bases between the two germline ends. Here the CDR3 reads CASSQDPGDGNTEAFF. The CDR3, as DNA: TGCGCCAGCAGCCAAGATCCGGGGGATGGAAACACTGAAGCTTTCTTT.

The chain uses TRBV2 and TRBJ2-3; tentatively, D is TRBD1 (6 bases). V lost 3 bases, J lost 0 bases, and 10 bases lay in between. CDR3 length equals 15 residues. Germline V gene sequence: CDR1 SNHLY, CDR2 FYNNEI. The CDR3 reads CASSDQGLSTDTQYF. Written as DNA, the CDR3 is TGTGCCAGCAGTGACCAGGGGCTTAGCACAGATACGCAGTATTTT.